This T cell receptor (beta chain) was retrieved from a study of technical replicates of blood from a few donors. Repertoires were generated with immunoSEQ multiplex PCR, while TCRdb's copy carries only in-frame clones and drops some. Of about 73,000 clones detected, 85% to 95% appear once; the ten largest clones hold 0.2% to 0.3%. V was cut by 4 bases and J by 7 bases, with 10 bases left in between. CDR3 length equals 12 residues. Germline-derived CDR1 and CDR2 are SNHLY and FYNNEI. The sample comprised T cells isolated from PBMCs. This clonotype was obtained from a human donor in good health. The chain carries TRBV2 and TRBJ2-5; D remains ambiguous. CDR3 protein: CASSVSPGTQYF. CDR3 coding DNA: TGTGCCAGCAGTGTTAGTCCGGGGACCCAGTACTTC.